This T cell receptor beta chain was sequenced in a study of blood T cell repertoires in COVID-19. CDR3 length: 13 residues. Looked up from germline, CDR1 is ENHRY and CDR2 is SYGVKD. Trimming took off 0 bases at V and 7 bases at J, with 10 bases between the two ends. TCRdb keeps only in-frame clones here, not all; method: immunoSEQ multiplex PCR. Among some 200,000 clones listed, 80% to 90% were seen once. Sequenced sample: peripheral blood. The receptor was isolated from a woman between 35 and 50 years old with COVID-19, enrolled during active disease. V and J are TRBV10-3 and TRBJ2-7; D perhaps matches TRBD1 (5 bases). CDR3 coding DNA: TGTGCCATCAGTGAGTCCCCTCGGACAGAGCAGTACGTC. Amino acids: CAISESPRTEQYV.